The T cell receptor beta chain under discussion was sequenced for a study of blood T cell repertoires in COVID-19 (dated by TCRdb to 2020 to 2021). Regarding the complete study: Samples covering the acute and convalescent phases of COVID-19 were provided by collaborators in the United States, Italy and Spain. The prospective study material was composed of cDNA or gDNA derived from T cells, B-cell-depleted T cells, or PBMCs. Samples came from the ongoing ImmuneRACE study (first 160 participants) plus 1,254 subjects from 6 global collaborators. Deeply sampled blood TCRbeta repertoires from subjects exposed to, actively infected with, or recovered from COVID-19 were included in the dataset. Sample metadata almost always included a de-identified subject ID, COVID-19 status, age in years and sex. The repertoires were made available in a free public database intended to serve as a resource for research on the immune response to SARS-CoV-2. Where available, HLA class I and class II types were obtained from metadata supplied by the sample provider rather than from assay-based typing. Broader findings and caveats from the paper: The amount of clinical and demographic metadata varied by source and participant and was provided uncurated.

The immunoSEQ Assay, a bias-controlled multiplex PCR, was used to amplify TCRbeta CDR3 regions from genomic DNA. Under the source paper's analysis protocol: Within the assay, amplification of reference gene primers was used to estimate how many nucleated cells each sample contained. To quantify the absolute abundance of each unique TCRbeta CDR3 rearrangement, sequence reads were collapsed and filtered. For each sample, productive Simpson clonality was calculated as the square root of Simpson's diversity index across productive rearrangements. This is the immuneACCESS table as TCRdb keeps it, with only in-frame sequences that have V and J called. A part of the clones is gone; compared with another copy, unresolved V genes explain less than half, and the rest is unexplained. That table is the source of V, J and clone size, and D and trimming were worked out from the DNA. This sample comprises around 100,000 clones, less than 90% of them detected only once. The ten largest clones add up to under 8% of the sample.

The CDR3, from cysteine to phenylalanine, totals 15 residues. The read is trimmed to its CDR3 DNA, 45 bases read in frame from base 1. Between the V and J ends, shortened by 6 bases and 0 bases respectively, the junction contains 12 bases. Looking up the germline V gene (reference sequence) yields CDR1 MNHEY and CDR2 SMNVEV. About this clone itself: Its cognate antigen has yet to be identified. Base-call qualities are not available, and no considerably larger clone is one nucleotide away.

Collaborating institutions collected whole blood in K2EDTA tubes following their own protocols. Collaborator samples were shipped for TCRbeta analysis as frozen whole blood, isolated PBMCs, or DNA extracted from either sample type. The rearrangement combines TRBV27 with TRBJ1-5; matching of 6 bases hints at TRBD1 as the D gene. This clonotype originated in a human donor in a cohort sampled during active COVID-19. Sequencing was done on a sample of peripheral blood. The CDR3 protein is CASRVRGFSNQPQHF. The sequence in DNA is TGTGCCAGCAGAGTCAGGGGCTTTAGCAATCAGCCCCAGCATTTT.